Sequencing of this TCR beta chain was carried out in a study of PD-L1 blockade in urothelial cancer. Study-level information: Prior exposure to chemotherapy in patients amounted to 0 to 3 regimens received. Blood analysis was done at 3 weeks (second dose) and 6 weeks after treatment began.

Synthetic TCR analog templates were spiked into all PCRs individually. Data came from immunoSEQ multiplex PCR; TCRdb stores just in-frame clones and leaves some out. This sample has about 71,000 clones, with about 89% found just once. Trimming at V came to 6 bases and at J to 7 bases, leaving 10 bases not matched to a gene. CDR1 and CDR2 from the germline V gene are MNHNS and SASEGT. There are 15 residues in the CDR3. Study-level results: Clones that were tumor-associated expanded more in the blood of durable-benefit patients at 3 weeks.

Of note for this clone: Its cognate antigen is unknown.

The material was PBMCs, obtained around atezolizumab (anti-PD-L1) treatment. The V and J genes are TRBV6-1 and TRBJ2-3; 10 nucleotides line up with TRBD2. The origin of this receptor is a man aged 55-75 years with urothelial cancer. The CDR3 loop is CASSLAGDSMNTQYF. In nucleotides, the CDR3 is TGTGCCAGCAGCCTAGCGGGGGATTCGATGAATACGCAGTATTTT.